This TCR beta chain stems from a study of shared clonotypes between healthy human individuals. Study-wide findings and caveats: Sampling included only blood; tissue repertoires likely differ.

Germline CDR1 LNHDA, CDR2 SQIVND (reference sequence). CDR3 length: 19 amino acids. V was pared by 10 bases and J by 1 base, with 16 bases of the junction left unmatched. Sequencing used immunoSEQ multiplex PCR; TCRdb keeps in-frame clones, though not all of them. The sample has approximately 470,000 clones; 78% are singletons. With respect to this clone: Its target is unknown.

This sequence joins TRBV19 and TRBJ2-1; 13 bases agree with TRBD2. This sequence was found in a woman in her thirties or forties in good health. Some clones in this sample may be carry-over from other donors' samples. The specimen was PBMCs. The CDR3 DNA reads TGTGCCACCCGACCCTGGACTAGCGGGAGTGGAGGTTCCTACAATGAGCAGTTCTTC. This codes for CATRPWTSGSGGSYNEQFF.